The source of this T cell receptor beta chain is a study of blood T cells in healthy people across ages. Together with a sample-barcoded 5' primer, a J-beta primer mix was included in a second PCR lasting roughly 6 to 12 cycles. TCRdb ran MiXCR on the 5' RACE reads and lists one entry per CDR3 protein. The sample shows over 600,000 distinct CDR3 sequences, roughly 41% of them seen only once. Trimming shortened V by 0 bases and J by 10 bases, and 10 bases separated the two germline ends. Germline lookup yields CDR1 SQVTM and CDR2 ANQGSEA. CDR3 size: 13 residues. Only a few counts were recorded for this clonotype.

The V gene is TRBV29-1, the J gene TRBJ1-6, with D unresolved. Sequenced sample: blood. The receptor's source is a man older than 75 in good health. CDR3 protein: CSVEERVGSPLHF. The CDR3 DNA follows: TGCAGCGTTGAAGAAAGGGTAGGGTCACCCCTCCACTTT.